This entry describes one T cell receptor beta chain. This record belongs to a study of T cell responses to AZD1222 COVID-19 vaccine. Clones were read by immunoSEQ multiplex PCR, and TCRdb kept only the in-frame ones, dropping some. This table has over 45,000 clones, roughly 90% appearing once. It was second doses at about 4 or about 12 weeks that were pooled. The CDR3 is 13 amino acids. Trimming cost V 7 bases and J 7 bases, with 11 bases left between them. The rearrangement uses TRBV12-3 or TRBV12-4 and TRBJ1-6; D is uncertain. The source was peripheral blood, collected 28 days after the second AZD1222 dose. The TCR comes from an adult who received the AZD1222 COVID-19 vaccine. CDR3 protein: CASKRASNSPLHF. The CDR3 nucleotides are TGTGCCAGCAAGAGGGCAAGCAATTCACCCCTCCACTTT.